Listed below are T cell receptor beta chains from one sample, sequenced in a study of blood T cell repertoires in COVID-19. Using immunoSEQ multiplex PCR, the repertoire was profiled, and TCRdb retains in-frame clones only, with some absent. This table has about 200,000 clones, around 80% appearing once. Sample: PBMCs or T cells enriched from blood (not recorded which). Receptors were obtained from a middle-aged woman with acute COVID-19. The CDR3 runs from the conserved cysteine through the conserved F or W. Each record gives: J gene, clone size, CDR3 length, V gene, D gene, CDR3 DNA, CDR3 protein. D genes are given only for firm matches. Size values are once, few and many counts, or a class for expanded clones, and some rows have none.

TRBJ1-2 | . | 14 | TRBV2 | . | TGTGCCAGCAAGGGGATCCGGGTTGGCTATGGCTACACCTTC | CASKGIRVGYGYTF
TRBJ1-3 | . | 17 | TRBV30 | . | TGTGCCTGGAGTGTACCGACCGGTCAGGGCTCTGGAAACACCATATATTTT | CAWSVPTGQGSGNTIYF
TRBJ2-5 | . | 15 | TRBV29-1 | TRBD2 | TGCAGCGTCGGCGGGACTAGACGAGCCCAAGAGACCCAGTACTTC | CSVGGTRRAQETQYF
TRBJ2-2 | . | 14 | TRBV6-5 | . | TGTGCCAGCACGGGGACTTGGGGGACCGGGGAGCTGTTTTTT | CASTGTWGTGELFF
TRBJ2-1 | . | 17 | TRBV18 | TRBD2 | TGTGCCAGCTCACCCTCATTAGCGGGAGGCACCTACAATGAGCAGTTCTTC | CASSPSLAGGTYNEQFF
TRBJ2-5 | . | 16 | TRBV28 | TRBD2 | TGTGCCAGCAGTTTGGGACTAGCGGGAGTAAAGGAGACCCAGTACTTC | CASSLGLAGVKETQYF
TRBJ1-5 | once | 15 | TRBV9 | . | TGTGCCAGCAGCGTCACACCCGATAGCAATCAGCCCCAGCATTTT | CASSVTPDSNQPQHF
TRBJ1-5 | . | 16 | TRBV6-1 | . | TGTGCCAGCAGTGTTAGCACCAGAGCCAGCAATCAGCCCCAGCATTTT | CASSVSTRASNQPQHF
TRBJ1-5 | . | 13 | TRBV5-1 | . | TGCGCCAGCAGCTTGGACGAGGATCAGCCCCAGCATTTT | CASSLDEDQPQHF
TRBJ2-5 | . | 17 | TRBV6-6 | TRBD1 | TGTGCCAGCAGTCCCAATGCCTTACAGGGGGCAGGAGAGACCCAGTACTTC | CASSPNALQGAGETQYF
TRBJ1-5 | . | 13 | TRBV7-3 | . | TGTGCCAGCAGCTTAGACTACAATCAGCCCCAGCATTTT | CASSLDYNQPQHF
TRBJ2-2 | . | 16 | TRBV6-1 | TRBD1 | TGTGCCAGCAGTGACCCGGGACAGGCTAACACCGGGGAGCTGTTTTTT | CASSDPGQANTGELFF
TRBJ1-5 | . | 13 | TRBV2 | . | TGTGCCAGCAGCGGGGGTAGGGATCAGCCCCAGCATTTT | CASSGGRDQPQHF
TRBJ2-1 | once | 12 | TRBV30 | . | TGTGCCTGGAGCGGAGACTACGATGAGCAGTTCTTC | CAWSGDYDEQFF
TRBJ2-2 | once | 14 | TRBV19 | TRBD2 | TGTGCCAGTAGTATCTCGGGAGGAGCCGGGGAGCTGTTTTTT | CASSISGGAGELFF
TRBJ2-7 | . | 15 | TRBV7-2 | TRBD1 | TGTGCCAGCAGCTTAGCCGACAGGGTTTCCTACGAGCAGTACTTC | CASSLADRVSYEQYF
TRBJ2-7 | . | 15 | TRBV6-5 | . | TGTGCCAGCAGCAACGCCCTAGGGGGTCGGAACGAGCAGTACTTC | CASSNALGGRNEQYF
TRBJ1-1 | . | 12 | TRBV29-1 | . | TGCAGCGTCGGGACTGTCGGCACTGAAGCTTTCTTT | CSVGTVGTEAFF
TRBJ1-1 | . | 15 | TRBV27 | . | TGTGCCAGCAGTTTAGCCCCCGACCAGGGGACTGAAGCTTTCTTT | CASSLAPDQGTEAFF
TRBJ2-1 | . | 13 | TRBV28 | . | TGTGCCAGCACCTCAGGAACCTACAATGAGCAGTTCTTC | CASTSGTYNEQFF
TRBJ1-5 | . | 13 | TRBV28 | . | TGTGCCAGCTCCTACGGGGGCAATCAGCCCCAGCATTTT | CASSYGGNQPQHF
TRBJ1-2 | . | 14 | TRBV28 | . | TGTGCCAGCAGTTTCCACGGTCAGAGAGGTCGCTACACCTTC | CASSFHGQRGRYTF